Presented here are 32 T cell receptor beta chains from one specimen sequenced in a study of T cells expressing NK-cell markers. TCRdb reprocessed the 5' RACE reads and keeps a single row for each CDR3 protein, giving no DNA. The sample is made up of 500,000 to 700,000 distinct CDR3 sequences, and the top ten hold approximately 3.6% of it. Sequenced material: blood T cells: a sorted CD56 or NKG2C T cell subset, CD4+ or CD8+ T cells, or bulk PBMC T cells (not recorded which). The receptors originated from a young man in good health.

J is TRBJ1-1 and V is TRBV10-3. This CDR3 spans 13 amino acids. Germline CDR1 and CDR2: ENHRY and SYGVKD. The CDR3: CAIRMPGVLQAFF.

The chain joins TRBV20-1 to TRBJ1-1; without DNA, the TCRdb call of TRBD1 cannot be checked. The germline gives CDR1 DFQATT, CDR2 SNEGSKA (reference sequence). The CDR3 loop spans 14 amino acids. CDR3: CSARDRDRVTEAFF.

The chain links TRBV28 to TRBJ2-7. There are 13 residues in the CDR3. In germline, CDR1 is MDHEN, CDR2 SYDVKM. The CDR3 sequence: CASSLKQAYEQYF.

The gene calls are TRBV5-5 and TRBJ1-3; the TCRdb D gene call, TRBD1, has no DNA to confirm it. The germline V gene encodes CDR1 SGHKS and CDR2 YYEKEE (reference sequence). The CDR3 is made up of 14 amino acids. CDR3: CASSSDRGRNTIYF.

This chain links TRBV20-1 with TRBJ2-6. The germline V gene has CDR1 DFQATT and CDR2 SNEGSKA (reference sequence). This CDR3 is 18 amino acids long. This chain's CDR3 is CSARDATAPSSGANVLTF.

The chain carries TRBV6-2 or TRBV6-3 and TRBJ2-3; TCRdb proposes TRBD1, but this gene call is untestable without DNA. Germline V gene data show CDR1 as MNHEY and CDR2 as SVGEGT. The CDR3 is 14 amino acids. The CDR3 sequence: CASSRDRPTDTQYF.

The gene calls are TRBV29-1 and TRBJ2-5; the D call from TCRdb, TRBD1, cannot be confirmed without DNA. The germline V gene encodes CDR1 SQVTM and CDR2 ANQGSEA. This CDR3 comprises 13 residues. The CDR3 spells CSVHRTGGETQYF.

The gene calls are TRBV20-1 and TRBJ2-5; TCRdb proposes TRBD1, but this gene call is untestable without DNA. This CDR3 has 13 amino acids. From germline, CDR1 is DFQATT and CDR2 SNEGSKA (reference sequence). This chain's CDR3 is CSQLRTGGETQYF.

The CDR3 loop reads CSARAENYGYTF. This chain joins TRBV20-1 and TRBJ1-2. Germline values: CDR1 DFQATT, CDR2 SNEGSKA (reference sequence). The CDR3 has 12 amino acids.

The chain has TRBV6-4 and TRBJ2-1; there is no DNA to check the TCRdb D call of TRBD1. Germline V gene data show CDR1 as MRHNA and CDR2 as SNTAGT. The length of the CDR3 is 13 residues. The CDR3 loop is CASSDLFGGEQFF.

The rearrangement links TRBV6-2 or TRBV6-3 to TRBJ2-5; TCRdb selects TRBD2, and the lack of DNA leaves this call unchecked. The CDR3 runs to 18 residues. CDR1 and CDR2 (germline): MNHEY, SVGEGT. The CDR3 sequence is CASSSTSGRALVSETQYF.

CDR3: CASSPPGLAANTGELFF. The V gene is TRBV5-1, the J gene TRBJ2-2; TCRdb's D gene call, TRBD2, goes unchecked for lack of DNA. Germline assignment: CDR1 SGHRS and CDR2 YFSETQ. This CDR3 contains 17 residues.

The chain links TRBV19 to TRBJ2-1. This CDR3 spans 15 amino acids. Germline V gene lookup returns CDR1 LNHDA and CDR2 SQIVND (reference sequence). This CDR3 is CASRAAGAPYNEQFF. Filled out from reference TRBV19 and TRBJ2-1, the complete variable domain reads DGGITQSPKYLFRKEGQNVTLSCEQNLNHDAMYWYRQDPGQGLRLIYYSQIVNDFQKGDIAEGYSVSREKKESFPLTVTSAQKNPTAFYLCASRAAGAPYNEQFFGPGTRLTVL.

The chain couples TRBV10-3 to TRBJ2-5; TCRdb returns TRBD1, unconfirmable since there is no DNA. The CDR3 covers 15 residues. The germline CDR1 and CDR2 sequences are ENHRY and SYGVKD. CDR3 in amino acids: CAISESSAGEETQYF.

This sequence joins TRBV27 and TRBJ2-1; TCRdb lists TRBD1, though no DNA is available to test this call. The CDR3 loop spans 15 amino acids. The germline V gene has CDR1 MNHEY and CDR2 SMNVEV (reference sequence). CDR3 amino acids: CASSPDRGTYNEQFF.

The V and J genes are TRBV2 and TRBJ2-1; absent DNA, TCRdb's TRBD2 call cannot be checked. The CDR3 is 15 amino acids. From germline, CDR1 is SNHLY and CDR2 FYNNEI. The chain's CDR3 is CARGGLDSSYNEQFF.

The V and J genes are TRBV27 and TRBJ2-5. CDR1 and CDR2 (germline): MNHEY, SMNVEV (reference sequence). This CDR3 contains 14 residues. The chain's CDR3 is CASSFLSGQETQYF.

Here the CDR3 reads CSARASGTSRETQYF. The rearrangement joins TRBV20-1 to TRBJ2-5; there is no DNA to check the TCRdb D call of TRBD2. The CDR3 is 15 amino acids. Germline V lookup: CDR1 DFQATT, CDR2 SNEGSKA (reference sequence).

The V gene is TRBV5-1, the J gene TRBJ2-5; TCRdb proposes TRBD1, but this gene call is untestable without DNA. Germline loops: CDR1 SGHRS, CDR2 YFSETQ. This CDR3 contains 15 residues. CDR3 in amino acids: CASSLVGDRGQTQYF.

The rearrangement links TRBV28 to TRBJ2-7. Germline V gene sequence: CDR1 MDHEN, CDR2 SYDVKM. The CDR3 totals 17 residues. This CDR3 is CASSSYPHQVNTYEQYF.

The rearrangement links TRBV12-3 or TRBV12-4 to TRBJ2-1. The CDR3 loop spans 14 amino acids. The CDR3 loop is CASSLRSRNNEQFF.

The chain has TRBV28 and TRBJ2-3; TCRdb outputs TRBD2, but without DNA this stays unchecked. This CDR3 has 17 residues. Germline V gene lookup returns CDR1 MDHEN and CDR2 SYDVKM. CDR3: CASNNIYGAADTDTQYF.

The rearrangement links TRBV7-8 to TRBJ2-4; TCRdb returns TRBD1, unconfirmable since there is no DNA. The germline V gene has CDR1 SGHVS and CDR2 FQNEAQ. The CDR3 runs to 16 residues. CDR3 protein: CASSDRQALAKNIQYF.

CDR3 protein: CASSLSREVNTGELFF. J is TRBJ2-2 and V is TRBV5-1; TCRdb proposes TRBD2, but this gene call is untestable without DNA. CDR1 SGHRS and CDR2 YFSETQ come from the germline V gene. CDR3 size: 16 residues. The full variable domain, its missing parts supplied by reference TRBV5-1 and TRBJ2-2, is KAGVTQTPRYLIKTRGQQVTLSCSPISGHRSVSWYQQTPGQGLQFLFEYFSETQRNKGNFPGRFSGRQFSNSRSEMNVSTLELGDSALYLCASSLSREVNTGELFFGEGSRLTVL.

CDR3 protein: CASSESASGTNEQFF. The rearrangement links TRBV25-1 to TRBJ2-1; TCRdb picks TRBD2, but there is no DNA to check that call. The CDR3 has 15 residues. In germline, CDR1 is MGHDK, CDR2 SYGVNS.

This CDR3 is CASSPTSGRGHEQYF. The rearrangement joins TRBV7-2 to TRBJ2-7; TCRdb selects TRBD2, and the lack of DNA leaves this call unchecked. CDR1 and CDR2 from the germline V gene are SGHTA and FQGNSA. The CDR3 consists of 15 residues.

The genes are TRBV29-1 and TRBJ1-2; TCRdb's assignment of TRBD1 cannot be checked, as there is no DNA. This CDR3 comprises 16 residues. Germline CDR1 reads SQVTM; CDR2 reads ANQGSEA. The CDR3: CSVDGYGRGSNYGYTF.

The chain joins TRBV28 to TRBJ2-5; with no DNA, the TCRdb D assignment of TRBD2 cannot be verified. This CDR3 contains 14 residues. The V gene's germline CDR1 is MDHEN and CDR2 SYDVKM. This chain's CDR3 is CASRPGLAEETQYF.

The chain employs TRBV6-5 and TRBJ2-1; TCRdb outputs TRBD1, but without DNA this stays unchecked. The CDR3 length is 18 residues. Germline lookup yields CDR1 MNHEY and CDR2 SVGAGI. CDR3 sequence reads: CASSYRDRGRGSYNEQFF.

The gene calls are TRBV28 and TRBJ1-1. CDR1 and CDR2 from the germline V gene are MDHEN and SYDVKM. The CDR3 runs to 12 residues. Here the CDR3 reads CASTSGSTEAFF.

The chain is built from TRBV20-1 and TRBJ2-1; TCRdb's D gene call, TRBD1, goes unchecked for lack of DNA. The CDR3 loop spans 17 amino acids. Per the germline V gene, CDR1 is DFQATT and CDR2 is SNEGSKA (reference sequence). CDR3 amino acids: CSARDYRGREPYNEQFF.

The chain links TRBV12-3 or TRBV12-4 to TRBJ2-1; with no DNA, the TCRdb D assignment of TRBD1 cannot be verified. CDR3 length equals 15 residues. The CDR3 here is CASSPRGQGHNEQFF.